This T cell receptor (beta chain) originates from a study of identical twins. Each CDR3 protein is one row after TCRdb ran MiXCR on the 5' RACE reads. The sample holds roughly 750,000 distinct CDR3 sequences; about 20% are singletons and the top ten take more than 4%. This clonotype occurred a few times. This CDR3 is built from 13 residues. The V gene's germline CDR1 is SGHVS and CDR2 FQNEAQ. The germline V and J ends were trimmed by 5 bases and 3 bases, with 11 bases remaining between them. This sample also belongs to another study, concerning T cells expressing NK-cell markers. As that report states: The study sequenced eight donors, seven HCMV-seropositive and one seronegative. 1.0-7.0% of CD8+ T cells in over 5 donors belonged to dominant NKG2C+ clonotypes.

The source material was PBMCs. The V call is TRBV7-8, the J call TRBJ2-7; perhaps TRBD1 as D (6 bases). This clonotype was obtained from a woman younger than 35 in good health. For the CDR3, the DNA is TGTGCCAGCAGCACACTGGACAGCTACGAGCAGTACTTC. It is translated as CASSTLDSYEQYF.